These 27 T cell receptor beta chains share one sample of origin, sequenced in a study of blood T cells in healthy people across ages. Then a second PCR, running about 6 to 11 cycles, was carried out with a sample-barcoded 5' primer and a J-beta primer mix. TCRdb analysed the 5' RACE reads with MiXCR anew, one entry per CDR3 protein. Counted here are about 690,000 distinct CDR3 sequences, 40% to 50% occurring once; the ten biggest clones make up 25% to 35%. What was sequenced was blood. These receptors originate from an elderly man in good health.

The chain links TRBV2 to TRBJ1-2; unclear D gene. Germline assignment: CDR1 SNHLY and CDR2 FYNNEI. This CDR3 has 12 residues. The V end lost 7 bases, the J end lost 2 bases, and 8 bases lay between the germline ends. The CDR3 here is CASNASNYGYTF. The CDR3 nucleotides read TGTGCCAGCAATGCAAGCAACTATGGCTACACCTTC.

The CDR3: CASSELGGQSETQYF. CDR3 bases: TGTGCCAGCAGTGAATTGGGGGGACAGTCGGAGACCCAGTACTTC. V usage is TRBV25-1 and J usage is TRBJ2-5, with D perhaps TRBD1 (7 bases). This CDR3 is built from 15 residues. Per the germline V gene, CDR1 is MGHDK and CDR2 is SYGVNS. The V end lost 1 base, the J end lost 5 bases, and 14 bases lay between the germline ends.

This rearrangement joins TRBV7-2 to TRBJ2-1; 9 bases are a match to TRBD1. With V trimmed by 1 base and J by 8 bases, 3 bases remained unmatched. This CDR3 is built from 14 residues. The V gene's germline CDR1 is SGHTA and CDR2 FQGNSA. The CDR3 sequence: CASSLVGQGYEQFF. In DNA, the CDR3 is TGTGCCAGCAGCTTAGTGGGACAGGGTTATGAGCAGTTCTTC.

The CDR3 reads CASSLRQGITEAFF. As DNA, the CDR3 is TGTGCCAGCAGCCTTAGACAGGGGATCACTGAAGCTTTCTTT. The chain joins TRBV6-2 or TRBV6-3 to TRBJ1-1; 8 nucleotides line up with TRBD1. Germline CDR1 MNHEY, CDR2 SVGEGT. The CDR3 runs to 14 residues. V gave up 6 bases and J gave up 4 bases; unmatched junction bases: 7.

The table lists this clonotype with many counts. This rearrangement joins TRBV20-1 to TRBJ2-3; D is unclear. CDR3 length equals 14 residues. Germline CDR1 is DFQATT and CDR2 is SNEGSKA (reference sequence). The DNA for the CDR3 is TGCAGCCTGCCGGACCAATCTAGCACAGATACGCAGTATTTT. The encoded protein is CSLPDQSSTDTQYF.

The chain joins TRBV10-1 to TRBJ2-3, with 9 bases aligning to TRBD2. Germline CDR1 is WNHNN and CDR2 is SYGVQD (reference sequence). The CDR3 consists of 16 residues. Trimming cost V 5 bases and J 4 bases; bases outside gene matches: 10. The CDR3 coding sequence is TGCGCCAGCAGTATCCAGCTAGCGGGACGGGCAGATACGCAGTATTTT. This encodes CASSIQLAGRADTQYF.

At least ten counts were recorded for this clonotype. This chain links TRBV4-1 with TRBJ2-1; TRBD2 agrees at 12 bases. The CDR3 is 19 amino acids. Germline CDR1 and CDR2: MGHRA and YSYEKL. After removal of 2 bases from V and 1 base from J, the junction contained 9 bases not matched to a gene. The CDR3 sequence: CASSQSTSGGLPSYNEQFF. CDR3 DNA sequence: TGCGCCAGCAGCCAATCTACTAGCGGGGGGCTCCCTTCCTACAATGAGCAGTTCTTC.

CDR3 coding DNA: TGCAGTGCTAGAGGGGGGACTAGCGGGAGAATATGGCGCAATGAGCAGTTCTTC. Encoded protein: CSARGGTSGRIWRNEQFF. This chain connects TRBV20-1 to TRBJ2-1, with 14 bases fitting TRBD2. The V segment lost 1 base and the J segment 6 bases; nucleotides outside the gene matches: 11. This CDR3 region has 18 residues. The V gene's germline CDR1 is DFQATT and CDR2 SNEGSKA (reference sequence).

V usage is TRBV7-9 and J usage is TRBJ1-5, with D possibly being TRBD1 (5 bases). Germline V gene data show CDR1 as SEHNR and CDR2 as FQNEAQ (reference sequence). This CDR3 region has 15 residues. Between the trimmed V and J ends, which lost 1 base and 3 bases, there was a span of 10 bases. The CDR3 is CASSLGGRYNQPQHF. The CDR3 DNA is TGTGCCAGCAGCTTAGGGGGGAGATACAATCAGCCCCAGCATTTT.

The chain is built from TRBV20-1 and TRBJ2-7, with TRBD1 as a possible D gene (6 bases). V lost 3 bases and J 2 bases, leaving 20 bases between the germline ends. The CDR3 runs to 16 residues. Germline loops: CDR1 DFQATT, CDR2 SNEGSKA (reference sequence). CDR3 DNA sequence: TGCAGTGCTAGCCCCATCGGGACACGGGGTCCCTACGAGCAGTACTTC. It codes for CSASPIGTRGPYEQYF.

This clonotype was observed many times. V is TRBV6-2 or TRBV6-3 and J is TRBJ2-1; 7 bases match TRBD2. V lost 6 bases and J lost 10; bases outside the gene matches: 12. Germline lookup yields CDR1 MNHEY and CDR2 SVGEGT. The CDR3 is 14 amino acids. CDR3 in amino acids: CASSTRPPTSEQFF. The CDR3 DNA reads TGTGCCAGCAGCACTCGTCCCCCGACTAGCGAGCAGTTCTTC.

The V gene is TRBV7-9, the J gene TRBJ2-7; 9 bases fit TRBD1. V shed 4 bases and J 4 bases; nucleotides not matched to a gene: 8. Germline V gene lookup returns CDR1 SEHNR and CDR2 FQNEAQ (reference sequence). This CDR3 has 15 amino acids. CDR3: CASSSRTGGPYEQYF. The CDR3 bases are TGTGCCAGCAGCTCCCGAACAGGGGGCCCGTACGAGCAGTACTTC. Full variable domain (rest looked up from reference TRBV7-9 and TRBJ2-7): DTGVSQNPRHKITKRGQNVTFRCDPISEHNRLYWYRQTLGQGPEFLTYFQNEAQLEKSRLLSDRFSAERPKGSFSTLEIQRTEQGDSAMYLCASSSRTGGPYEQYFGPGTRLTVT.

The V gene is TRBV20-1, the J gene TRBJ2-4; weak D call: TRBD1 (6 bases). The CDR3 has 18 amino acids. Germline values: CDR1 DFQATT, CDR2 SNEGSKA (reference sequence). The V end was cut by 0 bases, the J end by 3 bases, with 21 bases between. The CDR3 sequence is CSARDWERQDGLKNIQYF. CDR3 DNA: TGCAGTGCTAGAGATTGGGAGCGACAGGACGGGCTCAAAAACATTCAGTACTTC.

The CDR3 loop is CASSFENSPLHF. In nucleotides, the CDR3 is TGTGCCAGCAGCTTCGAAAATTCACCCCTCCACTTT. The rearrangement uses TRBV5-6 and TRBJ1-6; D is unresolved. The length of the CDR3 is 12 residues. V was clipped by 2 bases and J by 7 bases, with 4 bases between them. Germline V gene data show CDR1 as SGHDT and CDR2 as YYEEEE.

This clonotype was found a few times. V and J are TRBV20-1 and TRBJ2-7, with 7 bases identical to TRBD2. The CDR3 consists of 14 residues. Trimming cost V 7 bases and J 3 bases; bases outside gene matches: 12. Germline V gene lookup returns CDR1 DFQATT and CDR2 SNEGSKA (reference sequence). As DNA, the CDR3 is TGCAGTGTAGGGAGGCGGGGACTAATCTACGAGCAGTACTTC. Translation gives CSVGRRGLIYEQYF.

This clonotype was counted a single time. The CDR3 loop is CSAPRQGLEKLFF. The CDR3, as DNA: TGCAGTGCACCCAGGCAGGGGCTCGAAAAACTGTTTTTT. The V and J genes are TRBV20-1 and TRBJ1-4; weak D call: TRBD1 (6 bases). In germline, CDR1 is DFQATT, CDR2 SNEGSKA (reference sequence). V dropped 6 bases and J dropped 8 bases, with 16 bases sitting between them. The CDR3 length is 13 residues.

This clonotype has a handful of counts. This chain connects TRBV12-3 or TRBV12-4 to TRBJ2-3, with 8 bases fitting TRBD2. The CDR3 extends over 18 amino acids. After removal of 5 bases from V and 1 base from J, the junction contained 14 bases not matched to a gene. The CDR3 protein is CASSLQRGPRLGTDTQYF. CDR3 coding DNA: TGTGCCAGCAGTCTCCAGCGGGGGCCGAGACTTGGCACAGATACGCAGTATTTT.

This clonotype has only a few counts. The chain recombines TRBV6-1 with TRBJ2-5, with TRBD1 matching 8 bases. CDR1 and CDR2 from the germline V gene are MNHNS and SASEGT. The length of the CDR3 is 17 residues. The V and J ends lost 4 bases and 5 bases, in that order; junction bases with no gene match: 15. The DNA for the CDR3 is TGTGCCAGCAGTGGGCGACTCTGGGACAGGACTGTGGAGACCCAGTACTTC. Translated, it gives CASSGRLWDRTVETQYF.

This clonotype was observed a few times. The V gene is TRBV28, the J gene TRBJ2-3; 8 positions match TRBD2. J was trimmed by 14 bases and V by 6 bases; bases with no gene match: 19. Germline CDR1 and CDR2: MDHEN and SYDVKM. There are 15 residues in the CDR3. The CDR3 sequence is CASSPGGGGGRSRYF. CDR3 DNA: TGTGCCAGCAGCCCCGGTGGGGGCGGGGGGCGGAGCAGGTATTTT. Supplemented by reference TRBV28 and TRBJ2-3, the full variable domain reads DVKVTQSSRYLVKRTGEKVFLECVQDMDHENMFWYRQDPGLGLRLIYFSYDVKMKEKGDIPEGYSVSREKKERFSLILESASTNQTSMYLCASSPGGGGGRSRYFGPGTRLTVL.

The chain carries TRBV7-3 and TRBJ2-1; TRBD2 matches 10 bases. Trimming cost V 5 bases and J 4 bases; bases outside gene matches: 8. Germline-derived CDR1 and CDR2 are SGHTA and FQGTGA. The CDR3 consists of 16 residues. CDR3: CASSPSGTSDYNEQFF. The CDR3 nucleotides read TGTGCCAGCAGCCCATCCGGGACTAGCGATTACAATGAGCAGTTCTTC.

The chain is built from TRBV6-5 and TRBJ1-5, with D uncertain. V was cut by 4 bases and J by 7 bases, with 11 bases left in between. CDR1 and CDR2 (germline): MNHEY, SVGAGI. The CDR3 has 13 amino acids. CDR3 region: CASSFGVKQPQHF. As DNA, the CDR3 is TGTGCCAGCAGTTTCGGGGTCAAACAGCCCCAGCATTTT.

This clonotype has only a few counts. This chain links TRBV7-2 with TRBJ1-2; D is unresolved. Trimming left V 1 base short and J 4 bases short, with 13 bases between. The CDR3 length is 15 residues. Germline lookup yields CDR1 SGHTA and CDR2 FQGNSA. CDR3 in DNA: TGTGCCAGCAGCTTAGGGAGGACCCGGACCTATGGCTACACCTTC. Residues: CASSLGRTRTYGYTF.

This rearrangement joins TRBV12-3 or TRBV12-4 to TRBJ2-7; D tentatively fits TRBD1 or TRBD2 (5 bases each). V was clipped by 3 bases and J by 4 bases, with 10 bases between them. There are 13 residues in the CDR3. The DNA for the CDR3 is TGTGCCAGCAGTTTCGGGACCCTATACGAGCAGTACTTC. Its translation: CASSFGTLYEQYF.

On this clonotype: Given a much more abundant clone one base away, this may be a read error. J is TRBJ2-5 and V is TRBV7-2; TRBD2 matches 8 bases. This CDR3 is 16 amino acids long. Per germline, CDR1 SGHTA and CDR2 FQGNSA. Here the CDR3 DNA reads TGTGCCTGCAGCTTAGCAATAGCGGGGAACCAAGAGACCCAGTACTTC. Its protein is CACSLAIAGNQETQYF.

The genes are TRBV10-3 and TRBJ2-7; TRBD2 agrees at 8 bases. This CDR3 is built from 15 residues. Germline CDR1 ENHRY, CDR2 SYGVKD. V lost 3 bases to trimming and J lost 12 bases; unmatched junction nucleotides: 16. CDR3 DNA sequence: TGTGCCATCAGTGATGGGACTAGTCGGCAAGAGACCCGGTACTTC. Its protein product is CAISDGTSRQETRYF.

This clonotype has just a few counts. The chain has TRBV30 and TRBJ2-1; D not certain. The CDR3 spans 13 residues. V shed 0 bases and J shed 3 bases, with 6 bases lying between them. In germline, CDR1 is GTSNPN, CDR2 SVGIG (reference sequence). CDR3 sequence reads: CAWSVLRYNEQFF. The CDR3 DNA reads TGTGCCTGGAGTGTACTGCGCTACAATGAGCAGTTCTTC.

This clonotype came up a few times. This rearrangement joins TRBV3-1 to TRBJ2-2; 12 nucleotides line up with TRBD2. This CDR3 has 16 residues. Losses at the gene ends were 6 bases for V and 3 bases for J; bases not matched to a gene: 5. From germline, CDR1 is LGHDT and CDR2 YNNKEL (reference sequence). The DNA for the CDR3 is TGTGCCAGCAGTCGGACTAGCGGGGCGGACACCGGGGAGCTGTTTTTT. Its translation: CASSRTSGADTGELFF.